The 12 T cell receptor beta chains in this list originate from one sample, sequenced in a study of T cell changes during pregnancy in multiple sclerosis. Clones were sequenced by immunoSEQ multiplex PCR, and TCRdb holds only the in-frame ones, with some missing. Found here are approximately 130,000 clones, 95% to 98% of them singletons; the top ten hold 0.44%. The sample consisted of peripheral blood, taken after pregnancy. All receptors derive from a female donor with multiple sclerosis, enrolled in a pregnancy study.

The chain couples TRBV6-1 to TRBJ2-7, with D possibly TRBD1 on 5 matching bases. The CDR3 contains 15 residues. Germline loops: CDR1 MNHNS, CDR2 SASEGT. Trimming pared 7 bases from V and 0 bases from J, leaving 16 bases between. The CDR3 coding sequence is TGTGCCAGCATCCTGGGGCAGGGCTACTCCTACGAGCAGTACTTC. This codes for CASILGQGYSYEQYF.

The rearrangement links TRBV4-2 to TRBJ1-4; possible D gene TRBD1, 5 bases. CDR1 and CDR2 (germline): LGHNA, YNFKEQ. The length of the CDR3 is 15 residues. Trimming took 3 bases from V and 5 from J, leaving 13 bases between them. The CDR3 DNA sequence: TGTGCCAGCAGCCAGCAGGGAACCCAAAATGAAAAACTGTTTTTT. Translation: CASSQQGTQNEKLFF.

CDR3 in amino acids: CASASLGGNLAKNIQYF. The CDR3 DNA is TGTGCCAGCGCCTCGTTGGGCGGGAACCTAGCCAAAAACATTCAGTACTTC. This chain uses TRBV18 with TRBJ2-4; D perhaps matches TRBD2 (6 bases). With 8 bases removed from V and 0 bases from J, the gap between germline ends came to 20 bases. The CDR3 spans 17 residues. The germline gives CDR1 KGHSH, CDR2 LQKENI.

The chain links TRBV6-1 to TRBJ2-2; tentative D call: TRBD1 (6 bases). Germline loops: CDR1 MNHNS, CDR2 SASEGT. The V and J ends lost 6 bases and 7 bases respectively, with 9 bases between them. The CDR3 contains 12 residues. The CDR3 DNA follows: TGTGCCAGCAGGGGGGCTGTCGGGGAGCTGTTTTTT. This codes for CASRGAVGELFF.

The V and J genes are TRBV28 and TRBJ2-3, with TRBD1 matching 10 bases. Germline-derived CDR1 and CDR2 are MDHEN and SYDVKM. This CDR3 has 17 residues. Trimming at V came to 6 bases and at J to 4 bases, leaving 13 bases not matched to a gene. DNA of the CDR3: TGTGCCAGCAGCCGCGGGACAGGGGAAAGCAGGGCAGATACGCAGTATTTT. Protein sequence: CASSRGTGESRADTQYF.

The CDR3 nucleotides read TGCGCCAGCAGCCAAGAGGGGACAGGGATTTACGAGCAGTACTTC. Translating it yields CASSQEGTGIYEQYF. J is TRBJ2-7 and V is TRBV4-1, with TRBD1 identical over 9 bases. V lost 0 bases to trimming and J lost 4 bases; unmatched junction nucleotides: 4. This CDR3 has 15 residues. Germline CDR1 MGHRA, CDR2 YSYEKL.

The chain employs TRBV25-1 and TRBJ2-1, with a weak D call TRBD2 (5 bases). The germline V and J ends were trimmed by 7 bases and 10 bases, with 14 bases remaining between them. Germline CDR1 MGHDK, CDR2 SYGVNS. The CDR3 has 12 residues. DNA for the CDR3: TGTGCCAGCAAAACGGGGTTTAGGGAGCAGTTCTTC. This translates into CASKTGFREQFF.

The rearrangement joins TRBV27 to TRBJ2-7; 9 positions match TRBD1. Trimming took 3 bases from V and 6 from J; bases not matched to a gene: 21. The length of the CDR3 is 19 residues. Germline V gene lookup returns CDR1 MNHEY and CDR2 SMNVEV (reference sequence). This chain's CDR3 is CASSLLQNPGTGRVGEQYF. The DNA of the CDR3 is TGTGCCAGCAGTTTGCTACAAAACCCCGGGACAGGGCGGGTAGGCGAGCAGTACTTC.

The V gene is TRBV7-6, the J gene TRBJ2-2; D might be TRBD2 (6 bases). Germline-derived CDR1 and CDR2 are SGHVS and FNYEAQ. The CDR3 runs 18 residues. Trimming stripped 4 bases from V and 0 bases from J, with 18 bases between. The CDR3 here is CASSSKSLSGTNTGELFF. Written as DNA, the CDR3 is TGTGCCAGCAGCTCCAAATCACTTAGCGGAACGAACACCGGGGAGCTGTTTTTT.

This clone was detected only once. The CDR3 region has the DNA TGTGCCAGCAGCCGACCTAGCGGGAGAAGTTACGAGCAGTACTTC. This gives the protein CASSRPSGRSYEQYF. The chain has TRBV11-2 and TRBJ2-7; 10 bases are a match to TRBD2. Germline CDR1 is SGHAT and CDR2 is FQNNGV. This CDR3 comprises 15 residues. Trimming cost V 5 bases and J 4 bases; bases outside gene matches: 8. The variable domain in full, completed from reference TRBV11-2 and TRBJ2-7, reads EAGVAQSPRYKIIEKRQSVAFWCNPISGHATLYWYQQILGQGPKLLIQFQNNGVVDDSQLPKDRFSAERLKGVDSTLKIQPAKLEDSAVYLCASSRPSGRSYEQYFGPGTRLTVT.

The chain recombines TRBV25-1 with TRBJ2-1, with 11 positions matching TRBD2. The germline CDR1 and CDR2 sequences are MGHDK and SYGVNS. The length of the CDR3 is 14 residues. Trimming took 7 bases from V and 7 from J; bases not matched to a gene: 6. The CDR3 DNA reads TGTGCCAGCACTGGGGCTAGCGGGAGGAATGAGCAGTTCTTC. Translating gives CASTGASGRNEQFF.

This CDR3 reads CASSRGGDEQYF. CDR3 nucleotide sequence: TGTGCCAGCAGCCGCGGAGGAGACGAGCAGTACTTC. The J gene is TRBJ2-7, the V gene TRBV9, with D possibly TRBD2 on 5 matching bases. This CDR3 contains 12 residues. CDR1 and CDR2 from the germline V gene are SGDLS and YYNGEE. Trimming cost V 4 bases and J 5 bases, with 10 bases left between them.